Reported below is one T cell receptor beta chain. The sample comes from a study of blood T cell repertoires in COVID-19. Study as a whole: The United States, Italy and Spain were the sources of the acute and convalescent COVID-19 samples. In each case, the material was cDNA or gDNA derived from T cells, B-cell-depleted T cells, or PBMCs.

CDR1 and CDR2 from the germline V gene are KGHDR and SFDVKD. Trimming at V came to 7 bases and at J to 3 bases, leaving 4 bases not matched to a gene. The CDR3 has 14 amino acids. Under the authors' procedure: It was from reference gene primer amplification that nucleated cell counts were estimated. The data were produced by immunoSEQ multiplex PCR, yet TCRdb's version contains in-frame clones alone and is incomplete. V and J calls and clone size are given by that table; D and trimming were obtained from the DNA. In the table there are 20,000 or so clones, 65% to 85% of which are singletons. The receptor was derived from a human donor in a cohort sampled during active COVID-19. Sequenced sample: peripheral blood. The rearrangement joins TRBV24-1 to TRBJ2-2; TRBD2 matches 7 bases. The CDR3: CATRGGTDTGELFF. The CDR3 region has the DNA TGTGCCACCAGGGGAGGGACCGACACCGGGGAGCTGTTTTTT.